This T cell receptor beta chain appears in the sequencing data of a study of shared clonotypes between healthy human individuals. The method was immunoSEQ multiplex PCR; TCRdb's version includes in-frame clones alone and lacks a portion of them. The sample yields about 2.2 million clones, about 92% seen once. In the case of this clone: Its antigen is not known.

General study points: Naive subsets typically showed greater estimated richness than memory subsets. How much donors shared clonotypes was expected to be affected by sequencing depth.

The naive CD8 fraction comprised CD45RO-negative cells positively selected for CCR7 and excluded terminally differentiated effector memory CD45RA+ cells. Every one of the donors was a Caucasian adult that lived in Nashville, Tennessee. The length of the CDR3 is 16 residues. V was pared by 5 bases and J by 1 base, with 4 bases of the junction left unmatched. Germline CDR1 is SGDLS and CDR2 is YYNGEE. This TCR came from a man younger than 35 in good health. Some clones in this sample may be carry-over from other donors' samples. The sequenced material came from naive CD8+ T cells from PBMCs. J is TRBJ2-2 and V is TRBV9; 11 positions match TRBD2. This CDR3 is CASRGTSGKNTGELFF. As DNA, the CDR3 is TGTGCCAGCAGGGGGACTAGCGGTAAGAACACCGGGGAGCTGTTTTTT.